These T cell receptor beta chains were read from a single sample in a study of cytomegalovirus exposure and HLA in healthy donors. Sequenced by immunoSEQ multiplex PCR; TCRdb stores in-frame clones only, minus some. The table has just over 200,000 clones, more than 75% seen once. The sequencing input was PBMCs. These receptors were obtained from a woman aged 40 to 55 in good health and CMV-seronegative. The CDR3 runs from the conserved cysteine through the conserved F or W. D genes are given only for firm matches. Only some rows state a clone size, as once, few, many or a class for expanded clones.

CASSLVVNTEAFF,TGCGCCAGCAGCTTGGTAGTGAACACTGAAGCTTTCTTT,13,TRBV5-1,.,TRBJ1-1,.
CASSMAEADTQYF,TGTGCCAGCAGCATGGCAGAGGCAGATACGCAGTATTTT,13,TRBV7-3,.,TRBJ2-3,.
CASSVQGYGYTF,TGTGCCAGCAGTGTCCAGGGATATGGCTACACCTTC,12,TRBV2,.,TRBJ1-2,.
CASSLSLALWRVGGTDTQYF,TGTGCCAGCAGTTTATCACTCGCTCTGTGGCGAGTAGGAGGCACAGATACGCAGTATTTT,20,TRBV27,.,TRBJ2-3,.
CASSDYTGGSEQYF,TGTGCCAGCAGTGACTACACAGGGGGCAGCGAGCAGTACTTC,14,TRBV2,.,TRBJ2-7,TRBD1
CASSVSLAGLETQYF,TGTGCCAGCAGTGTTTCGCTAGCGGGCCTGGAGACCCAGTACTTC,15,TRBV7-2,.,TRBJ2-5,TRBD2
CAWSAANEQFF,TGTGCCTGGAGCGCAGCGAATGAGCAGTTCTTC,11,TRBV30,.,TRBJ2-1,.
CAWSGQRSSYNEQFF,TGTGCCTGGAGTGGGCAGCGATCCTCCTACAATGAGCAGTTCTTC,15,TRBV30,.,TRBJ2-1,.
CASSLWTAPQETQYF,TGTGCCAGCAGTTTATGGACAGCTCCCCAAGAGACCCAGTACTTC,15,TRBV28,.,TRBJ2-5,.
CASKQSGGLASYEQYF,TGTGCCAGCAAGCAGTCGGGGGGACTAGCGAGCTACGAGCAGTACTTC,16,TRBV2,.,TRBJ2-7,TRBD2
CASSQWASGNSGEQYF,TGCGCCAGCAGCCAATGGGCTAGCGGGAACTCGGGGGAGCAGTACTTC,16,TRBV4-1,.,TRBJ2-7,TRBD2
CASSLVAGGRYEQYF,TGTGCCAGCAGCTTAGTAGCGGGAGGGCGGTACGAGCAGTACTTC,15,TRBV7-2,.,TRBJ2-7,TRBD2
CASKNSFSGNTIYF,TGTGCCAGCAAGAACAGTTTCTCTGGAAACACCATATATTTT,14,TRBV6-5,.,TRBJ1-3,.
CASSLHKGQSNEQYF,TGTGCCAGCAGTTTACATAAGGGACAGTCCAACGAGCAGTACTTC,15,TRBV6-1,.,TRBJ2-7,TRBD1
CASRLQGTGELFF,TGTGCCAGCAGACTACAGGGGACCGGGGAGCTGTTTTTT,13,TRBV6-1,.,TRBJ2-2,TRBD1
CASSLDRGYTGELFF,TGTGCCAGCAGCTTGGACAGGGGATACACCGGGGAGCTGTTTTTT,15,TRBV5-4,.,TRBJ2-2,TRBD1
CASSLRREGRADTQYF,TGCGCCAGCAGCTTGAGGCGGGAGGGCCGAGCAGATACGCAGTATTTT,16,TRBV5-1,.,TRBJ2-3,TRBD2
CASSYWTGGARNTEAFF,TGTGCCAGCAGCTACTGGACAGGGGGCGCGAGGAACACTGAAGCTTTCTTT,17,TRBV5-6,.,TRBJ1-1,TRBD1
CASSRRASGNNEQFF,TGTGCCAGCAGCCGCCGGGCTAGCGGGAACAATGAGCAGTTCTTC,15,TRBV27,.,TRBJ2-1,TRBD2
CASTGLAGGNTGELFF,TGTGCCAGCACGGGACTAGCGGGAGGAAACACCGGGGAGCTGTTTTTT,16,TRBV5-4,.,TRBJ2-2,TRBD2
CASSSLAGPGTQYF,TGTGCCAGCAGCTCGCTAGCGGGCCCAGGGACCCAGTACTTC,14,TRBV7-2,.,TRBJ2-5,TRBD2
CASSVGAQGDYEQYF,TGCGCCAGCAGCGTAGGGGCACAGGGGGACTACGAGCAGTACTTC,15,TRBV5-1,.,TRBJ2-7,TRBD1
CASSPGTGGRYEQYF,TGTGCCAGCAGCCCCGGGACAGGGGGAAGATACGAGCAGTACTTC,15,TRBV7-9,.,TRBJ2-7,TRBD1
CASSPGTSGSGELFF,TGTGCCAGCAGCCCCGGTACTAGCGGGAGTGGGGAGCTGTTTTTT,15,TRBV7-3,few,TRBJ2-2,TRBD2
CASSLVPDTNYF,TGTGCCAGCAGCTTAGTTCCCGACACAAACTACTTC,12,TRBV7-8,.,TRBJ2-7,.
CASSLVSGHGNTEAFF,TGCGCCAGCAGCTTGGTATCAGGGCATGGGAACACTGAAGCTTTCTTT,16,TRBV5-1,once,TRBJ1-1,.
CASSPQGGNTEAFF,TGTGCCAGCAGTCCCCAGGGGGGGAACACTGAAGCTTTCTTT,14,TRBV6-5,.,TRBJ1-1,TRBD1
CASRYRDQPQHF,TGTGCCAGCAGGTACAGGGACCAGCCCCAGCATTTT,12,TRBV28,.,TRBJ1-5,.
CASSTGLAGYEQYF,TGTGCCAGTAGTACAGGACTAGCGGGGTACGAGCAGTACTTC,14,TRBV19,.,TRBJ2-7,TRBD2
CASSVETSASGGYTF,TGTGCCAGCAGCGTAGAAACATCCGCCTCGGGTGGCTACACCTTC,15,TRBV9,.,TRBJ1-2,.
CASSKGGDRGLRYGYTF,TGTGCCAGCAGCAAAGGGGGGGACAGGGGGCTCCGTTATGGCTACACCTTC,17,TRBV21-1,few,TRBJ1-2,.
CASKESSYNEQFF,TGCGCCAGCAAGGAGAGCTCCTACAATGAGCAGTTCTTC,13,TRBV5-1,once,TRBJ2-1,.
CASSLAGRERETQYF,TGTGCCAGCAGCTTGGCCGGCCGTGAGCGGGAGACCCAGTACTTC,15,TRBV5-4,.,TRBJ2-5,.
CASSYGGLSNQPQHF,TGTGCCAGCAGTTACGGAGGGCTTAGCAATCAGCCCCAGCATTTT,15,TRBV6-6,.,TRBJ1-5,.
CASSTGQVLPYEQYF,TGTGCCAGCAGTACCGGACAGGTATTACCTTACGAGCAGTACTTC,15,TRBV6-5,.,TRBJ2-7,TRBD1
CASSLSLLLVNTEAFF,TGTGCCAGCAGCTTATCCCTCCTATTGGTAAACACTGAAGCTTTCTTT,16,TRBV7-8,once,TRBJ1-1,.
CASSLDGRAGELFF,TGTGCCAGCAGCTTAGATGGGAGAGCCGGGGAGCTGTTTTTT,14,TRBV11-3,.,TRBJ2-2,.
CASSPGLLNTGELFF,TGCGCCAGCAGTCCGGGACTACTGAACACCGGGGAGCTGTTTTTT,15,TRBV5-1,once,TRBJ2-2,TRBD2
CASSEIDEKLFF,TGTGCCAGCAGTGAAATCGATGAAAAACTGTTTTTT,12,TRBV25-1,once,TRBJ1-4,.
CASSLTGFRTEAFF,TGTGCCAGTAGTTTGACAGGGTTTCGTACTGAAGCTTTCTTT,14,TRBV19,.,TRBJ1-1,TRBD1
CASSSDRGNTEAFF,TGTGCCAGCAGCTCGGACAGGGGGAACACTGAAGCTTTCTTT,14,TRBV7-9,.,TRBJ1-1,TRBD1
CASSPPRRGRDNLLYF,TGTGCCAGCAGTCCCCCACGGCGTGGGAGGGACAATCTTCTGTATTTT,16,TRBV27,few,TRBJ2-3,.
CATEVTDTQYF,TGTGCCACCGAGGTAACAGATACGCAGTATTTT,11,TRBV27,.,TRBJ2-3,.
CASSYPRDIHNEQFF,TGTGCCAGCAGTTACCCACGGGACATCCACAATGAGCAGTTCTTC,15,TRBV6-6,.,TRBJ2-1,.
CASSSGGYNYGYTF,TGTGCCAGCAGTTCTGGGGGGTACAACTATGGCTACACCTTC,14,TRBV28,.,TRBJ1-2,.